These T cell receptor beta chains were read from a single sample in a study of siplizumab effects on memory and regulatory T cells. Data came from immunoSEQ multiplex PCR; TCRdb stores just in-frame clones and leaves some out. This table holds about 85,000 clones, approximately 95% found once. Input material: CD8+ T cells sorted from blood. The receptors here all came from a human donor in good health. Each CDR3 is given with its conserved first and last residue. The D gene is left open where the match is weak. The size field is filled for only some rows; it gives once, few, many or a size class.

>-|-|TRBJ2-7|TRBV7-9
CASSFKGGEQYF
TGTGCCAGCAGCTTTAAGGGTGGCGAGCAGTACTTC
>-|-|TRBJ2-1|TRBV19
CASSPALRSSYNEQFF
TGTGCCAGTAGCCCAGCATTAAGAAGCTCCTACAATGAGCAGTTCTTC
>-|-|TRBJ1-5|TRBV5-4
CASSPHPESNQPQHF
TGTGCCAGCAGCCCACATCCGGAGAGCAATCAGCCCCAGCATTTT
>-|-|TRBJ2-7|TRBV28
CASSSRGTYEQYF
TGTGCCAGCAGTTCCCGCGGAACCTACGAGCAGTACTTC
>TRBD1|-|TRBJ2-7|TRBV19
CASSLPGQAPYEQYF
TGTGCCAGTAGTTTACCGGGACAGGCTCCCTACGAGCAGTACTTC
>-|-|TRBJ2-3|TRBV30
CAWSATKDTQYF
TGTGCCTGGAGTGCGACTAAAGATACGCAGTATTTT
>TRBD2|-|TRBJ2-7|TRBV7-3
CASSLSGRADEQYF
TGTGCCAGCAGCTTGAGCGGGAGGGCCGACGAGCAGTACTTC
>TRBD2|-|TRBJ2-3|TRBV6-5
CASQAGGTDTQYF
TGTGCCAGCCAAGCGGGAGGTACAGATACGCAGTATTTT
>TRBD1|-|TRBJ2-5|TRBV7-6
CASSLVGTDTQETQYF
TGTGCCAGCAGCTTAGTTGGGACAGACACCCAAGAGACCCAGTACTTC
>-|-|TRBJ2-5|TRBV28
CASRQIADLQETQYF
TGTGCCAGCAGACAGATAGCGGATTTACAAGAGACCCAGTACTTC
>-|-|TRBJ2-3|TRBV7-3
CASSEGDTQYF
TGTGCCAGCAGCGAAGGAGATACGCAGTATTTT
>-|-|TRBJ2-7|TRBV6-1
CASSEQGDYEQYF
TGTGCCAGCAGCGAACAGGGTGACTACGAGCAGTACTTC
>-|-|TRBJ1-5|TRBV15
CATSRDLGMNQPQHF
TGTGCCACCAGCAGAGATTTGGGTATGAATCAGCCCCAGCATTTT
>-|medium-sized|TRBJ1-1|TRBV12-5
CASGLGLTEAFF
TGTGCTAGTGGTTTAGGACTCACTGAAGCTTTCTTT
>-|-|TRBJ1-4|TRBV11-2
CASSLEARNEKLFF
TGTGCCAGCAGCTTAGAAGCCCGAAATGAAAAACTGTTTTTT
>-|-|TRBJ2-5|TRBV19
CASSISLQETQYF
TGTGCCAGTAGTATCTCCCTCCAAGAGACCCAGTACTTC
>TRBD2|-|TRBJ2-3|TRBV6-5
CASRSSGRTDTQYF
TGTGCCAGCAGGTCTAGCGGGAGAACAGATACGCAGTATTTT
>-|-|TRBJ2-7|TRBV6-5
CASSRRSGYEQYF
TGTGCCAGCAGTCGGCGCAGCGGGTACGAGCAGTACTTC
>-|-|TRBJ2-7|TRBV10-3
CAISESWGDYEQYF
TGTGCCATCAGTGAGTCTTGGGGGGACTACGAGCAGTACTTC
>TRBD1|-|TRBJ1-5|TRBV4-2
CASSQESGQWSQPQHF
TGTGCCAGCAGCCAAGAGTCGGGACAGTGGAGTCAGCCCCAGCATTTT
>TRBD1|-|TRBJ1-1|TRBV27
CASSWTGGGNTEAFF
TGTGCCAGCAGTTGGACAGGGGGAGGGAACACTGAAGCTTTCTTT
>-|-|TRBJ2-2|TRBV6-5
CASSYGPNTGELFF
TGTGCCAGCAGTTACGGCCCGAACACCGGGGAGCTGTTTTTT
>-|-|TRBJ2-5|TRBV27
CASSLQETQYF
TGTGCCAGCAGTCTCCAAGAGACCCAGTACTTC
>-|-|TRBJ2-3|TRBV15
CATSPSRVLSTDTQYF
TGTGCCACCAGCCCCAGTCGTGTACTAAGCACAGATACGCAGTATTTT
>TRBD2|-|TRBJ2-1|TRBV28
CASSRLAGEQLQFF
TGTGCCAGCAGTCGTCTAGCGGGAGAGCAGTTGCAGTTCTTC
>TRBD2|-|TRBJ2-2|TRBV7-9
CASSWTSTGELFF
TGTGCCAGCAGCTGGACTAGCACCGGGGAGCTGTTTTTT
>-|-|TRBJ1-5|TRBV20-1
CSVGQPQHF
TGCAGTGTCGGGCAGCCCCAGCATTTT
>-|-|TRBJ1-5|TRBV5-6
CASSLSAGSNQPQHF
TGTGCCAGCAGCTTGTCAGCAGGATCTAATCAGCCCCAGCATTTT
>-|-|TRBJ2-1|TRBV13
CASGNEPNQFF
TGTGCCAGCGGGAATGAACCGAACCAGTTCTTC
>-|-|TRBJ2-7|TRBV9
CASSVSHSPYEQYF
TGTGCCAGCAGCGTATCCCACTCGCCCTACGAGCAGTACTTC
>-|once|TRBJ1-4|TRBV11-2
CASSPEFATNEKLFF
TGTGCCAGCAGCCCCGAGTTTGCAACTAATGAAAAACTGTTTTTT
>-|few|TRBJ2-1|TRBV9
CASSVTAEQFF
TGTGCCAGCAGCGTAACAGCTGAGCAGTTCTTC
>-|-|TRBJ1-2|TRBV25-1
CASSLNYGYTF
TGTGCCAGCAGTCTTAACTATGGCTACACCTTC